This note documents a single TCR beta chain sequence. The clone's antigen remains unknown. It has no much larger one-base neighbor in the sample; base qualities were not kept. These data originate in a study of cytomegalovirus exposure and HLA in healthy donors (dated by TCRdb to 2015 to 2018). Notes on the research overall: An earlier analysis of roughly 500 of the donors reported roughly 300 Gb of sequence data and 117 million unique TCR beta sequences from about 200 million T cells. Approximately 300 gigabases of sequencing data and around 85 million unique TCR sequences made up an early release that covered nearly 650 HLA-typed donors. The genetic ancestry cluster associated with self-reported Caucasian donors included roughly four fifths of the approximately 430 genotyped donors. The study aimed to test whether cataloging public T cell receptors could reveal signatures of past pathogen exposure. The study used immunosequencing to profile the T cell repertoires of more than 650 subjects and linked those repertoires to cytomegalovirus serostatus. Besides the first cohort of 500 to 700 subjects, a separate validation cohort made up of roughly 130 different subjects was used. High-throughput TCR immunosequencing, statistical association of individual TCRs with disease status, and machine learning were combined to predict cytomegalovirus infection status. In a later analysis, previously published TCR beta repertoires from 550 to 750 donors were re-analyzed and high-resolution HLA genotyping was added so that TCR occurrence patterns could be studied. Rather than using new phenotypic data, the later analysis identified candidate immune exposures from TCR beta sequences and from how often those sequences occurred across donors. In an earlier analysis of over 550 of the donors, high-throughput TCR beta sequencing was used to judge whether each TCR beta V gene segment behaved as functional or pseudogenic. Donor age, sex, ethnicity and CMV serostatus were collected together with the repertoire data. A later genetic analysis used genome-wide SNP genotypes for 398 of the 666 donors, treating that subset as a discovery cohort. Every repertoire in the discovery cohort had been generated on one and the same sequencing platform. HLA typing covered class I and class II loci at four-digit resolution. Typing coverage varied by locus: roughly 629-640 donors for A, B, C, DRB1 and DQB1; roughly 560 for DQA1; approximately 570 for DPA1; approximately 490 for DPB1. Four to six DR-DQ haplotypes were handled as single units for association and clustering, since linkage in the cohort was strong. On average, roughly 240,000 unique TCR beta nucleotide sequences were sequenced per donor among some 430 genotyped donors of the cohort, with around 19% of those sequences being non-productive. Overall study results and their limits: Several of the top co-occurrence clusters appeared to be linked to parvovirus B19, influenza, CMV and Epstein-Barr virus, according to a later analysis. A further reported finding was that TCR beta sequences accurately predicted the HLA-A and HLA-B alleles for most subjects in the first cohort. About 15 rarely observed V segments, including chromosome 9 orphons, were excluded from the earlier analysis of almost 600 of the donors because counts were too low. Immune exposure information for the cohort was limited to CMV serostatus. V-gene and J-gene trimming of TCR beta chains was associated with a missense DCLRE1C variant in a later genetic analysis, and the association was replicated in an independent cohort. Correlated functional status among segregating V segments might reflect linkage disequilibrium, but an unknown experimental factor could not be ruled out. Across donors, most TCR sequences were observed very rarely, whereas some public TCRs were present in many individuals. Roughly uniform sequencing depth across donors was assumed in presence/absence analyses, although this assumption may not hold. A cluster of highly shared sequence variants was judged likely to be a technical artifact of the sequencing pipeline. Compared with equally common non-associated chains, HLA-associated TCR beta chains in a later analysis were more clonally expanded and had lower generation probabilities. Only TCR beta chains were sequenced in this cohort, and the absence of alpha or paired-chain data limited detectable features. In both the original and validation cohorts, the classifier was reported to diagnose cytomegalovirus status with high specificity and sensitivity. A total of 150 to 200 TCR beta chains were listed by the study as associated with cytomegalovirus. Three of the identified cytomegalovirus-associated TCR beta chains were confirmed in vitro to be specific for cytomegalovirus antigens. In an earlier analysis of 587 of the donors, most TCR beta V segments appeared in productive rearrangements about 87% or about 30% of the time, broadly matching IMGT annotations. A later genetic analysis reported fewer N-insertions in productive TCRs among donors in an Asian-associated ancestry cluster than the roughly 700-donor mean. It was suggested by the authors that the approach could potentially be generalized to other disease states and immunological phenotypes. Specific HLA alleles were associated with 15,000 to 20,000 TCR beta sequences at a false discovery rate of 0.05 in a later analysis. Strong co-occurrence of HLA alleles, especially DR and DQ, made assigning TCR associations to individual alleles difficult. A later analysis found that TCR association rates varied across HLA loci, with DRB1 alleles showing the most associated TCRs and HLA-C alleles the fewest. HLA typing was unavailable for some donors at each locus, so association tests used only the typed subset. Some IMGT-functional V segments, including TRBV6-2 and TRBV6-3, could not be told apart with the 87-base-pair reads, so those segments were excluded. A later analysis found that most CMV-associated TCR beta chains appeared HLA-restricted, with HLA associations seemingly driven largely by CMV exposure.

The library was produced with the immunoSEQ multiplex PCR assay. A mixture of 60 forward primers for TCR Vbeta segments and 13 reverse primers for TCR Jbeta segments was used in the multiplex PCR. The CDR3 region of rearranged TCR beta genes was amplified from genomic DNA by a multiplex PCR assay. Amplified TCR beta libraries were sequenced as 87-base-pair reads on the Illumina HiSeq System. The authors processed their data as follows. A later analysis tallied 70 million to 100 million unique TCR beta chains across the 666 repertoires, and around 12 million of those chains were shared by two or more donors. Raw reads were error-corrected and collapsed into unique sequences by a nearest-neighbor algorithm in which closely related sequences were merged to remove PCR and sequencing errors. To assign V, D and J gene segments, CDR3 sequences were aligned to IMGT reference sequences. For a sequence to be retained, at least a six-nucleotide match to both a V gene segment and a J gene segment was required. A rearrangement was called productive if the CDR3 had no stop codons and remained in frame with V and J, and every other rearrangement was called non-productive. Following IMGT convention, CDR3 was defined as the stretch from the second conserved V-encoded cysteine to the conserved J-encoded phenylalanine. The earlier analysis of fewer than 700 of the donors excluded sequences that lacked an unambiguous match to a single V gene segment. An earlier analysis of a few hundred of the donors called V segments functional above 56.7% productive rearrangements and segregating when the between-donor standard deviation exceeded 5%. A statistical classification framework was developed to diagnose cytomegalovirus status using the catalog of TCR beta chain sequences. In a later analysis, TCR nucleotide sequences were compared against IMGT/GENE-DB human TR gene sequences so that V and J genes could be assigned. Using the TCRdist pipeline, a later analysis assigned CDR3 sequences along with most-parsimonious VDJ recombination scenarios. In a later analysis, each TCR beta chain was defined by its CDR3 amino acid sequence together with its V-gene family, and reads without a unique V-gene family were excluded. A later analysis removed 592 highly shared, low-generation-probability nucleotide sequences to deal with suspected cross-contamination and a sequencing artifact. A later analysis calculated a clonal expansion index for each public chain from normalized within-repertoire ranks of inferred template counts. A later analysis computed generation probabilities with a VDJ recombination model fitted to out-of-frame rearrangements, and checked the results against IGoR. In a later analysis, TCR-TCR, TCR-HLA and TCR-CMV co-occurrence was scored with hypergeometric tests, and a repertoire-size bias correction was applied to TCR pairs. To estimate false discovery rates, a later analysis permuted the HLA or CMV assignments 20 times. In a later analysis, co-occurring TCRs were grouped using DBSCAN, and TCRdist sequence similarity was added for clustering within HLA-allele-positive subsets. Repertoires with fewer than 30,000 or more than 120,000 public chains, plus five repertoires with anomalous nucleotide sharing, were excluded from co-occurrence clustering. In its TCRdb copy, this immuneACCESS table keeps in-frame sequences only and misses some clones. Where compared with another copy, unresolved V genes explain less than half of these, and the others have no known cause. V and J calls and clone size follow that table, whereas D and trimming were derived from the DNA. The sample table records 80,000 or so clones; about 60% of these occur just once. The ten largest clones represent around 5.8% of the sample.

Inclusive of the bounding cysteine and phenylalanine, the CDR3 is 14 residues long. Only the CDR3 DNA is retained, 42 bases long and in frame from the first base. V is pared back by 0 bases and J by 7 bases, with 12 bases lying between the germline termini. The germline V gene yields LGHNT for CDR1 and FRNRAP for CDR2. In total, over 600 healthy bone marrow donors made up the cohort. At the time of sampling, all cohort members were nominally healthy, though unrecorded immune exposures were likely present. The donor tested CMV seropositive, placing the donor among the 250 to 350 seropositive members of the cohort. Every donor gave a peripheral blood sample, and the peripheral blood mononuclear cells from that sample were used for TCR beta sequencing. The Qiagen DNeasy Blood Extraction Kit was used to extract genomic DNA from the blood cell samples.

This sequence originates from a man between 25 and 39 years old in good health and CMV-seropositive. The sample consisted of PBMCs. This chain joins TRBV12-5 to TRBJ1-2; TRBD1 might be the D gene, on 5 matching bases. The CDR3 region reads CASGLVAGRLGYTF. The nucleotides are TGTGCTAGTGGTTTGGTGGCAGGGCGGCTTGGCTACACCTTC.